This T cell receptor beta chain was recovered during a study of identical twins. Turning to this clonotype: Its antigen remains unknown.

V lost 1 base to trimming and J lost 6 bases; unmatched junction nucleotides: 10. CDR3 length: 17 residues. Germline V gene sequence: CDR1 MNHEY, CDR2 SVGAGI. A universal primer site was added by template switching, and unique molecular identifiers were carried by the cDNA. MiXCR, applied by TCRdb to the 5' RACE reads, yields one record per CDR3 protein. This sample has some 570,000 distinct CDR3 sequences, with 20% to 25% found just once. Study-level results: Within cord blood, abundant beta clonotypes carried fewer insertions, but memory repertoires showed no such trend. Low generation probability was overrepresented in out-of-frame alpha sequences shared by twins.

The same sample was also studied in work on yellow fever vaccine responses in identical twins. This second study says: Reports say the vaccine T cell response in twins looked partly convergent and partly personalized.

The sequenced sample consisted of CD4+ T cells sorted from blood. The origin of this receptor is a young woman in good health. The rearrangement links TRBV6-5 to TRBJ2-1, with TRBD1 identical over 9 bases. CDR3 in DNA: TGTGCCAGCAGTTACTGGGGAAAGGGACAGGGTGGCAATGAGCAGTTCTTC. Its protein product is CASSYWGKGQGGNEQFF.